This TCR beta chain was sequenced in a study of OX40 agonist ivuxolimab in advanced cancers. Background on the study: Recorded diagnoses for dose-escalation patients were hepatocellular carcinoma, melanoma, renal cell or head and neck cancer.

Points from the study as a whole: At doses 0.1 to 3.0 mg/kg, CD4+ and CD8+ clones expanded. The study did not work out the antigen specificity of the expanded peripheral T cells.

With 3 bases clipped from V and 0 bases from J, the junction kept 1 base outside the gene matches. CDR1 and CDR2 from the germline V gene are LGHNT and FRNRAP. The CDR3 spans 15 residues. Using immunoSEQ multiplex PCR, the repertoire was profiled, and TCRdb retains in-frame clones only, with some absent. Among tens of thousands of clones, 70% to 90% were seen once, and the ten largest hold 13%. This clone occurred a few times. What it binds is unknown. This TCR derives from an adult with an advanced solid tumor such as melanoma, head and neck, liver or kidney cancer. Sequencing was performed on CD4+ or CD8+ T cells sorted from blood, taken in a trial of the OX40 agonist ivuxolimab. The V and J genes are TRBV12-5 and TRBJ2-1, with 8 bases aligning to TRBD1. CDR3 region: CASGFDRGSYNEQFF. The CDR3 bases are TGTGCTAGTGGTTTTGACAGGGGCTCCTACAATGAGCAGTTCTTC.